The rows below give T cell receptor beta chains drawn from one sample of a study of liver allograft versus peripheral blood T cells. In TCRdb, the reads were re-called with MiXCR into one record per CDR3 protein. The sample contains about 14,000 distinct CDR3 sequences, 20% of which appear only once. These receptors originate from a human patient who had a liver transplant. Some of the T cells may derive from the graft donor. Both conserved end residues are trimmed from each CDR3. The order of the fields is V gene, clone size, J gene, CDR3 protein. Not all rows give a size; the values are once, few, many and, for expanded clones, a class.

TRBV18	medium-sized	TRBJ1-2	ASSPGQGDGYT
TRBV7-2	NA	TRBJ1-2	ASSLVEGAVGYT
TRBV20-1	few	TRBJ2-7	SARDPGTNPYEQY
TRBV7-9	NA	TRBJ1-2	ASSLVPSGAHYGYT
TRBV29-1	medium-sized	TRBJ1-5	SVGGTGDQPQH
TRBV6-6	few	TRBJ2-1	ASKQGASEQF
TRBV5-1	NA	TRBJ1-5	ASSLGDSPNQPQH
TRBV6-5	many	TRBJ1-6	ASSQQGLGNSPLH
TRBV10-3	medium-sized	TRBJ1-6	AISPGQGMATDNSPLH
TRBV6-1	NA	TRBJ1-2	ASRQGYYGYT
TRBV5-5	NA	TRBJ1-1	ASSLDGQGNTEAF
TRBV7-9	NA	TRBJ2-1	ASSARDRVLGEQF
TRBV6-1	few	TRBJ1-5	ASHREGQPQH
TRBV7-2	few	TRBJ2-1	ASSPQGPNRDNEQF
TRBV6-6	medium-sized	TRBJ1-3	ASFLPQGHTIY
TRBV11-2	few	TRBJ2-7	ASSPPRGTGAYEQY
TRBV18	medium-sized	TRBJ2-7	ASSPMSVYEQY
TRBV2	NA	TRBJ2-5	ASSTQETQY
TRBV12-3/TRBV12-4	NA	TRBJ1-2	ASRLTGGSSGGYT
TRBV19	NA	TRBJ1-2	ASSFQGFDGHT
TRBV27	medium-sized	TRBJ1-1	ASSRTPRGTEAF
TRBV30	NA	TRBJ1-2	AWRFGPLANYGYT
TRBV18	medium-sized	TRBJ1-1	ASSPPIGRAF
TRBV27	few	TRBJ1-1	ASSYGQGRGGTEAF
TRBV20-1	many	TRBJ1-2	SASPRQGANYGYT
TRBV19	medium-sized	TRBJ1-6	ASSSPGRSYNSPLH
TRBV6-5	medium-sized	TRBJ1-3	ASSYSTSGVAGNTIY
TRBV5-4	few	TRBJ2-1	ASSAASGGAYNEQF
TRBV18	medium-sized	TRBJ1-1	ASSPLATGGSDEAF
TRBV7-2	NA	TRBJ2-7	ASSPTLSGGEQY
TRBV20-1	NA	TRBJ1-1	SARDRGRGKIEAF
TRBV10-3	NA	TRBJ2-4	AISAGSGGADIQY
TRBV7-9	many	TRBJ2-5	ASSSFVLEETQY
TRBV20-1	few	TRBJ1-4	SAVDPDGLGEKLF
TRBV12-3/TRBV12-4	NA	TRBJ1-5	ASSLEGSNQPQH
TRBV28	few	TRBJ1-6	ASSPGFYSPLH
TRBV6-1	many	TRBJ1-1	ASSAGRDTEAF
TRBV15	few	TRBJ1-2	ATSRGVWTENYGYT